Following are 21 T cell receptor beta chains from one sample sequenced in a study of blood T cell repertoires in COVID-19. Repertoires were generated with immunoSEQ multiplex PCR, while TCRdb's copy carries only in-frame clones and drops some. Among more than 200,000 clones listed, around 87% were seen once. The sequenced material came from PBMCs or T cells enriched from blood (not recorded which). The receptors were gathered from a woman aged 50 to 60 who had recovered from COVID-19.

The genes are TRBV7-9 and TRBJ1-6; D gene uncertain. The V gene's germline CDR1 is SEHNR and CDR2 FQNEAQ (reference sequence). This CDR3 is 14 amino acids long. The V and J ends lost 3 bases and 7 bases respectively, with 10 bases between them. The CDR3 sequence is CASSLAGNNSPLHF. The CDR3 DNA reads as TGTGCCAGCAGCTTGGCAGGCAACAATTCACCCCTCCACTTT.

The table lists this clone with a count of one. The CDR3 coding sequence is TGTGCCAGCAGTTTAATAGGGGCCGGCTACACCTTC. This translates into CASSLIGAGYTF. This chain connects TRBV28 to TRBJ1-2; maybe TRBD1 (5 bases). Germline V gene sequence: CDR1 MDHEN, CDR2 SYDVKM. V was pared by 2 bases and J by 8 bases, with 9 bases between. The CDR3 is made up of 12 amino acids.

The CDR3 DNA is TGTGCCAGCAGTCCGACAGGGAACTCTGGAAACACCATATATTTT. Translating gives CASSPTGNSGNTIYF. The chain uses TRBV27 and TRBJ1-3, with 7 bases that match TRBD1. The ends lost 5 bases at V and 0 bases at J; junction bases unmatched: 4. The CDR3 sequence is 15 residues long. Germline V CDR1 and CDR2: MNHEY, SMNVEV (reference sequence).

The chain uses TRBV25-1 and TRBJ2-4; D possibly corresponds to TRBD1 (5 bases). CDR1 MGHDK and CDR2 SYGVNS come from the germline V gene. CDR3 length: 13 residues. Trimming pared 4 bases from V and 9 bases from J, leaving 13 bases between. The CDR3 sequence: CASSGGPGGIQYF. As DNA, the CDR3 is TGTGCCAGCAGTGGGGGCCCCGGCGGCATTCAGTACTTC.

The chain has TRBV11-2 and TRBJ2-1; D possibly corresponds to TRBD2 (5 bases). Germline CDR1 SGHAT, CDR2 FQNNGV. CDR3 size: 13 residues. V was cut by 5 bases and J by 8 bases, with 13 bases left in between. CDR3 amino acids: CASSQNMDYEQFF. The DNA of the CDR3 is TGTGCCAGCAGCCAAAATATGGACTATGAGCAGTTCTTC.

This clone was counted many times. V and J are TRBV18 and TRBJ2-7; the D gene is possibly TRBD2 (5 bases). The CDR3 is 15 amino acids. Trimming removed 2 bases at V and 3 bases at J, with 14 bases between. The germline CDR1 and CDR2 sequences are KGHSH and LQKENI. The CDR3 bases are TGTGCCAGCTCACCAAGCGCCGGGGAAAGCTACGAGCAGTACTTC. Translated: CASSPSAGESYEQYF.

For the CDR3, the DNA is TGTGCCAGCAGTTCGCTCGGAGCGATGAACACCGGGGAGCTGTTTTTT. Residues: CASSSLGAMNTGELFF. This chain uses TRBV7-2 with TRBJ2-2; the D is unclear. This CDR3 is built from 16 residues. V was clipped by 6 bases and J by 1 base, with 15 bases between them. The V gene's germline CDR1 is SGHTA and CDR2 FQGNSA.

CDR3: CASNSGLAGQETQYF. The CDR3 DNA is TGTGCCAGCAATTCAGGTCTAGCGGGACAAGAGACCCAGTACTTC. V usage is TRBV6-5 and J usage is TRBJ2-5; 9 nucleotides match TRBD2. The CDR3 has 15 amino acids. Per the germline V gene, CDR1 is MNHEY and CDR2 is SVGAGI. The V and J ends lost 7 bases and 2 bases, in that order; junction bases with no gene match: 8.

The chain recombines TRBV14 with TRBJ2-1; TRBD2 matches 11 bases. CDR1 and CDR2 from the germline V gene are SGHDN and FVKESK. The CDR3 extends over 21 amino acids. The junction had 15 bases not matched to a gene; V was cut back by 2 bases and J by 0 bases. CDR3 sequence reads: CASSQPALAGGPISSYNEQFF. In DNA form, the CDR3 reads TGTGCCAGCAGCCAACCAGCCTTAGCGGGAGGGCCTATTAGCTCCTACAATGAGCAGTTCTTC.

The V call is TRBV6-5, the J call TRBJ1-6, with D unclear. V was shortened by 1 base and J by 0 bases, with 7 bases between the two germline ends. The CDR3 runs 16 residues. Germline values: CDR1 MNHEY, CDR2 SVGAGI. CDR3 nucleotide sequence: TGTGCCAGCAGTTACTTCAGGCACTCCTATAATTCACCCCTCCACTTT. It specifies CASSYFRHSYNSPLHF.

The chain has TRBV19 and TRBJ1-2, with 7 positions matching TRBD1. This CDR3 comprises 16 residues. Germline V gene sequence: CDR1 LNHDA, CDR2 SQIVND (reference sequence). V lost 5 bases, J lost 7 bases, and 16 bases stayed unmatched. The CDR3 reads CASSPTGTLHRGGYTF. As DNA, the CDR3 is TGTGCCAGTAGTCCAACCGGGACACTCCACAGGGGTGGCTACACCTTC.

This chain's CDR3 is CASSLVGGREPQHF. The CDR3 DNA sequence: TGTGCCAGCAGCTTGGTTGGCGGCCGGGAGCCCCAGCATTTT. The chain links TRBV5-6 to TRBJ1-5; D ambiguous. Germline CDR1 and CDR2: SGHDT and YYEEEE. The CDR3 runs 14 residues. The ends were cut back, 0 bases at V and 8 bases at J, with 12 bases in the middle.

In this sample, this clone turned up a few times. The V gene is TRBV10-3, the J gene TRBJ1-3, with 9 bases identical to TRBD1. The CDR3 is 15 amino acids. Trimming cost V 4 bases and J 3 bases; bases outside gene matches: 4. Germline lookup yields CDR1 ENHRY and CDR2 SYGVKD. The CDR3: CAISATDRGGNTIYF. DNA of the CDR3: TGTGCCATCAGTGCCACGGACAGGGGTGGAAACACCATATATTTT.

The chain has TRBV2 and TRBJ1-2, with no clear D. In germline, CDR1 is SNHLY, CDR2 FYNNEI. The CDR3 extends over 14 amino acids. Trimming pared 5 bases from V and 1 base from J, leaving 11 bases between. The CDR3 region has the DNA TGTGCCAGCAGTCAAAACGGGGTTAACTATGGCTACACCTTC. It translates to CASSQNGVNYGYTF.

This clone came up a few times. This chain uses TRBV29-1 with TRBJ1-2; D call uncertain. V gave up 4 bases and J gave up 4 bases, with 10 bases separating them. The CDR3 runs to 12 residues. Germline CDR1 SQVTM, CDR2 ANQGSEA. The CDR3 region has the DNA TGCAGCGTTGTGGAGGGTCCCTATGGCTACACCTTC. It yields the protein CSVVEGPYGYTF.

The chain joins TRBV5-5 to TRBJ1-4; 7 bases fit TRBD1. The CDR3 is 15 residues long. Trimming at V came to 6 bases and at J to 10 bases, leaving 15 bases not matched to a gene. The germline CDR1 and CDR2 sequences are SGHKS and YYEKEE (reference sequence). Here the CDR3 DNA reads TGTGCCAGCACCCCCTTTTTGAGGGGGCAAGGAAAACTGTTTTTT. Translation: CASTPFLRGQGKLFF. Full variable domain (rest looked up from reference TRBV5-5 and TRBJ1-4): DAGVTQSPTHLIKTRGQQVTLRCSPISGHKSVSWYQQVLGQGPQFIFQYYEKEERGRGNFPDRFSARQFPNYSSELNVNALLLGDSALYLCASTPFLRGQGKLFFGSGTQLSVL.

The chain combines TRBV12-3 or TRBV12-4 with TRBJ1-5; a weak D match, TRBD1 (5 bases). This CDR3 contains 13 residues. The V and J ends lost 6 bases and 4 bases respectively, with 10 bases between them. CDR3 DNA sequence: TGTGCCAGCAGGGCACAGGAAAATCAGCCCCAGCATTTT. It specifies CASRAQENQPQHF.

The rearrangement joins TRBV6-5 to TRBJ2-7, with 11 bases matching TRBD2. The J segment lost 2 bases and the V segment lost 7 bases, leaving 7 bases of the junction unmatched. Germline lookup yields CDR1 MNHEY and CDR2 SVGAGI. The CDR3 is 15 residues long. CDR3 region: CASTTGTSGTYEQYF. In nucleotides, the CDR3 is TGTGCCAGCACAACCGGGACTAGCGGAACCTACGAGCAGTACTTC.

V usage is TRBV7-2 and J usage is TRBJ2-1, with D possibly TRBD2 on 6 matching bases. V lost 1 base and J 15 bases, leaving 16 bases between the germline ends. The CDR3 contains 13 residues. Germline CDR1 is SGHTA and CDR2 is FQGNSA. In DNA form, the CDR3 reads TGTGCCAGCAGCTTAGAGGTAGGGCAGGGAGGGTTCTTC. Translation: CASSLEVGQGGFF.

About this clone: The identical CDR3 is also encoded by other nucleotide sequences in the sample. The chain links TRBV19 to TRBJ1-1; D may be TRBD1 (5 bases). CDR1 is LNHDA, CDR2 SQIVND, per germline (reference sequence). The CDR3 contains 13 residues. Trimming removed 5 bases at V and 5 bases at J, with 12 bases between. In nucleotides, the CDR3 is TGTGCCAGTAGTTCCCAGGGCGGAACTGAAGCTTTCTTT. Translation gives CASSSQGGTEAFF.

The chain uses TRBV28 and TRBJ2-7; D gene uncertain. Trimming took off 5 bases at V and 3 bases at J, with 20 bases between the two ends. CDR3 length: 16 residues. CDR1 is MDHEN and CDR2 is SYDVKM in the germline V gene. CDR3 amino acids: CASSPMGLQSVYEQYF. CDR3 nucleotide sequence: TGTGCCAGCAGTCCCATGGGCCTGCAGTCGGTCTACGAGCAGTACTTC.